This TCR beta chain originates from a study of cytomegalovirus exposure and HLA in healthy donors. Broader study findings: Of the V segments, some could not be distinguished, including TRBV6-2 and TRBV6-3, and were excluded.

Notes on this clone: Its matching antigen is unknown.

It was with 60 Vbeta and 13 Jbeta primers that the PCR ran. Assay: immunoSEQ multiplex PCR; the TCRdb copy retains only in-frame clones and omits some. The table records around 210,000 clones, approximately 85% of them present only once. The CDR3 spans 13 residues. Trimming shortened V by 5 bases and J by 4 bases, and 9 bases separated the two germline ends. CDR1 and CDR2 (germline): SEHNR, FQNEAQ (reference sequence). The chain links TRBV7-9 to TRBJ2-1; TRBD2 might be the D (6 bases). The sequence came from a girl under 10 years old in good health and CMV-seronegative. Sequenced input: PBMCs. Written as DNA, the CDR3 is TGTGCCAGCAGCCTGACTAGTTACAATGAGCAGTTCTTC. The encoded protein is CASSLTSYNEQFF.